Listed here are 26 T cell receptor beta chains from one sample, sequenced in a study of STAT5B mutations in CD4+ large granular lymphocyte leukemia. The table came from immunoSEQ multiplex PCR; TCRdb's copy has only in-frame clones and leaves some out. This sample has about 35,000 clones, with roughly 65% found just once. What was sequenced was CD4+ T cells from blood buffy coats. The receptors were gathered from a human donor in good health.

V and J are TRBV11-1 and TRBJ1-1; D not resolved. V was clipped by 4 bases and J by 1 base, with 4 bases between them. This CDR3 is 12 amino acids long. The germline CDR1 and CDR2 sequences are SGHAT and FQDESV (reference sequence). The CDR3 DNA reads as TGTGCCAGCAGCTCTAAGAACACTGAAGCTTTCTTT. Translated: CASSSKNTEAFF.

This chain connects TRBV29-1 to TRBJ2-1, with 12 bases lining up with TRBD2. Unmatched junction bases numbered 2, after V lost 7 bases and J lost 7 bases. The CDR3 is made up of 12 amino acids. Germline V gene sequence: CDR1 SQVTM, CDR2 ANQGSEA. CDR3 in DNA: TGCAGCGCTGGACTAGCGGGGAATGAGCAGTTCTTC. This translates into CSAGLAGNEQFF.

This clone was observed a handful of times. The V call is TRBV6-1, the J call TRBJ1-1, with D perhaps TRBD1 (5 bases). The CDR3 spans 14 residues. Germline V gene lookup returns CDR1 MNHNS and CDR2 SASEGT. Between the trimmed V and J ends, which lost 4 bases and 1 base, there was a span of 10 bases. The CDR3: CASSALGPNTEAFF. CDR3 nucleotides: TGTGCCAGCAGTGCCCTGGGACCGAACACTGAAGCTTTCTTT.

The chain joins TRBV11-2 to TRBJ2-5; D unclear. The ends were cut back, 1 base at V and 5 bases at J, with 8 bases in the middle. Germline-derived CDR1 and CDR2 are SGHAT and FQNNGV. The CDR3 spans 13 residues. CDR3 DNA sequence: TGTGCCAGCAGCTTAGGCGCACTGGAGACCCAGTACTTC. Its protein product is CASSLGALETQYF.

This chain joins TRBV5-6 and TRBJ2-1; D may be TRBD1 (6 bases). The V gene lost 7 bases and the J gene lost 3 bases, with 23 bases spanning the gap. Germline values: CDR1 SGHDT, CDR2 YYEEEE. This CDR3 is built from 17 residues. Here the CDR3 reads CASCYSLAGVSYNEQFF. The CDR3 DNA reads TGTGCCAGCTGCTACAGCTTGGCAGGGGTGAGCTACAATGAGCAGTTCTTC.

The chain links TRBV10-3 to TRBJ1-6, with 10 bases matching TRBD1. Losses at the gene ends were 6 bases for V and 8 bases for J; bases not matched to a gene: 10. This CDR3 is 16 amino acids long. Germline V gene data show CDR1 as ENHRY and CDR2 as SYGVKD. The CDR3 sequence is CAIRPDRGKGDSPLHF. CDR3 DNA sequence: TGTGCCATCAGACCGGACAGGGGGAAAGGGGATTCACCCCTCCACTTT.

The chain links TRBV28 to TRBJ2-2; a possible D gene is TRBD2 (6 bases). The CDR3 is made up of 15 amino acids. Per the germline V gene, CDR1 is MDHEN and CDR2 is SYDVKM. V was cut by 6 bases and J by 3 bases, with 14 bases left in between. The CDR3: CASSPRAGHTGELFF. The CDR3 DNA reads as TGTGCCAGCAGCCCCCGAGCGGGCCACACCGGGGAGCTGTTTTTT.

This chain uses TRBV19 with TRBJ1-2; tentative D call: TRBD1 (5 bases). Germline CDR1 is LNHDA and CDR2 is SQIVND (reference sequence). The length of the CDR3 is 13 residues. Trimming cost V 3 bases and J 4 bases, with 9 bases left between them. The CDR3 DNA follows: TGTGCCAGTAGTATGGGGCGGCTCTATGGCTACACCTTC. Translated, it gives CASSMGRLYGYTF. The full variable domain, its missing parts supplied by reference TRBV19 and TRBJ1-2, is DGGITQSPKYLFRKEGQNVTLSCEQNLNHDAMYWYRQDPGQGLRLIYYSQIVNDFQKGDIAEGYSVSREKKESFPLTVTSAQKNPTAFYLCASSMGRLYGYTFGSGTRLTVV.

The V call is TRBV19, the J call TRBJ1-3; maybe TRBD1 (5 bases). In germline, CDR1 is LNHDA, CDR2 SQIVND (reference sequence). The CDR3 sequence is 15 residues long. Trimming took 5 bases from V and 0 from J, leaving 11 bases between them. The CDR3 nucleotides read TGTGCCAGTAGTCTCCAGGGCAGCTCTGGAAACACCATATATTTT. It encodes CASSLQGSSGNTIYF.

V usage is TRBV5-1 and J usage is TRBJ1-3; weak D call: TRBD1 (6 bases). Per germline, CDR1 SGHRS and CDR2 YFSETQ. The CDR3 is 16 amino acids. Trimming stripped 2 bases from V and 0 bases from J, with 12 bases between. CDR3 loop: CASSFTSGDSGNTIYF. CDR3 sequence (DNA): TGCGCCAGCAGCTTCACCTCAGGGGACTCTGGAAACACCATATATTTT.

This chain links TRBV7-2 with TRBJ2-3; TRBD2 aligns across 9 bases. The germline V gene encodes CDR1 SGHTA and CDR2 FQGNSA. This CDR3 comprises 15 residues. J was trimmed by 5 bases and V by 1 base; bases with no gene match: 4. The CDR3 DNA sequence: TGTGCCAGCAGCTTAGGTCTAGCGGGGATAGATACGCAGTATTTT. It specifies CASSLGLAGIDTQYF.

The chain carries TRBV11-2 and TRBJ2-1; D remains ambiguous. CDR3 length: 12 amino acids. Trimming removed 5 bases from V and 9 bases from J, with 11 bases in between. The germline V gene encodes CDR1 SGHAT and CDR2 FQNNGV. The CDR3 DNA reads TGTGCCAGCAGCCCCCTCCCGGGTGAGCAGTTCTTC. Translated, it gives CASSPLPGEQFF.

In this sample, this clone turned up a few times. CDR3 in amino acids: CASSQDGGRAVDTQYF. The CDR3 DNA reads as TGTGCCAGCAGCCAAGATGGCGGGAGGGCGGTGGATACGCAGTATTTT. The gene calls are TRBV4-2 and TRBJ2-3; TRBD2 matches at 9 bases. J was trimmed by 6 bases and V by 0 bases; bases with no gene match: 7. CDR3 length: 16 residues. Germline V lookup: CDR1 LGHNA, CDR2 YNFKEQ.

In nucleotides, the CDR3 is TGTGCCAGCAAGGGACCTCTGATCACAGATACGCAGTATTTT. Its translation: CASKGPLITDTQYF. The chain uses TRBV2 and TRBJ2-3; tentatively, D is TRBD1 or TRBD2 (5 bases each). V lost 7 bases and J lost 2, with 13 bases in between. The CDR3 is 14 amino acids. CDR1 and CDR2 from the germline V gene are SNHLY and FYNNEI.

As DNA, the CDR3 is TGTGCCAGCAGCTTAAAGGGGATGGGGGCGTCCCACGAGCAGTACTTC. Translation: CASSLKGMGASHEQYF. The J gene is TRBJ2-7, the V gene TRBV7-3; maybe TRBD1 (6 bases). CDR1 SGHTA and CDR2 FQGTGA come from the germline V gene. The CDR3 runs 16 residues. V gave up 1 base and J gave up 5 bases, with 18 bases separating them.

CDR3 amino acids: CASTLTRTGGDQPQHF. The CDR3 nucleotides are TGTGCCAGCACCCTCACCCGGACAGGGGGGGATCAGCCCCAGCATTTT. The V and J genes are TRBV27 and TRBJ1-5; 10 positions agree with TRBD1. The CDR3 runs to 16 residues. The V segment lost 7 bases and the J segment 5 bases; nucleotides outside the gene matches: 11. Germline V gives CDR1 MNHEY, CDR2 SMNVEV (reference sequence).

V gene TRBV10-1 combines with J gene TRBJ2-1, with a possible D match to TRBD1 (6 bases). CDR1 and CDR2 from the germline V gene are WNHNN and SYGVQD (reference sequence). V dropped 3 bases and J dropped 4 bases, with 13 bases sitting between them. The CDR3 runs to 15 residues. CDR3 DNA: TGCGCCAGCAGTGAAACCCTAGGGGGATACAATGAGCAGTTCTTC. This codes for CASSETLGGYNEQFF.

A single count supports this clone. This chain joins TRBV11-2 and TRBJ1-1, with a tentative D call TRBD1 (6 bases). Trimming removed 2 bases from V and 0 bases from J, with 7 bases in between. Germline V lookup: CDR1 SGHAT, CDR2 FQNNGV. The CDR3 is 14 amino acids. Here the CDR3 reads CASSLNRVNTEAFF. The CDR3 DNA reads TGTGCCAGCAGCTTAAACAGGGTGAACACTGAAGCTTTCTTT.

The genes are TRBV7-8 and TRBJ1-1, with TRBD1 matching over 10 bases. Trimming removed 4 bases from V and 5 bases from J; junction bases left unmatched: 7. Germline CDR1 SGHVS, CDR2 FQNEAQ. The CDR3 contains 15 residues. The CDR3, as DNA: TGTGCCAGCAGCTCCCAGACAGGGGGCGAGACTGAAGCTTTCTTT. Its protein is CASSSQTGGETEAFF.

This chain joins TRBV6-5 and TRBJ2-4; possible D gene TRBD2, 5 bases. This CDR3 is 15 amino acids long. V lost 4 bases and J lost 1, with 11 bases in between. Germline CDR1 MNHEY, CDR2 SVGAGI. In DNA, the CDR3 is TGTGCCAGCAGTTCAAAGCGGCTGGCCAAAAACATTCAGTACTTC. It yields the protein CASSSKRLAKNIQYF.

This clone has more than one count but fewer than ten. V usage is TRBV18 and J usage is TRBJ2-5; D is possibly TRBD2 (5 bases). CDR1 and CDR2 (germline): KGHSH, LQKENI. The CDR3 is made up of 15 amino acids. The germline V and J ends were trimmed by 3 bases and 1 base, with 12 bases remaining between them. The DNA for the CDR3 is TGTGCCAGCTCACCGCGGAACGGGATCCAAGAGACCCAGTACTTC. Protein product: CASSPRNGIQETQYF.

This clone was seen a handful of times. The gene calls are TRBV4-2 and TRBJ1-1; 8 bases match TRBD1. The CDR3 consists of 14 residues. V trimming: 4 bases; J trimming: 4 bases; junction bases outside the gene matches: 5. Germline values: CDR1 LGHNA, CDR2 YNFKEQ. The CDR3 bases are TGTGCCAGCAGCCGACTGACAGGGGTCACTGAAGCTTTCTTT. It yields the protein CASSRLTGVTEAFF.

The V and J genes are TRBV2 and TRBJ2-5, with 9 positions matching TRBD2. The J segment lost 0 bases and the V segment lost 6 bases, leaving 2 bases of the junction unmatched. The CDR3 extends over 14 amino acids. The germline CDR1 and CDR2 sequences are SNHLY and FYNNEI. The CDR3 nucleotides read TGTGCCAGCAGGGGACTAGCCAACCAAGAGACCCAGTACTTC. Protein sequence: CASRGLANQETQYF.

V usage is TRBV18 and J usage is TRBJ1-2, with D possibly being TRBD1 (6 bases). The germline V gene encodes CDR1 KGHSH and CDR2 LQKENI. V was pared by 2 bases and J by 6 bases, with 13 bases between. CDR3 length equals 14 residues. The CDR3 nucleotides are TGTGCCAGCTCACCAAATTCTGGGGGCGATGGCTACACCTTC. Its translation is CASSPNSGGDGYTF.

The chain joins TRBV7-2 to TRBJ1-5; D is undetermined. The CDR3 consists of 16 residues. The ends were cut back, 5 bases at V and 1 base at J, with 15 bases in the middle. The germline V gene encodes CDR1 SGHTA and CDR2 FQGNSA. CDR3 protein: CASSPWGTGSNQPQHF. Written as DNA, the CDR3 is TGTGCCAGCAGCCCTTGGGGAACTGGAAGCAATCAGCCCCAGCATTTT.

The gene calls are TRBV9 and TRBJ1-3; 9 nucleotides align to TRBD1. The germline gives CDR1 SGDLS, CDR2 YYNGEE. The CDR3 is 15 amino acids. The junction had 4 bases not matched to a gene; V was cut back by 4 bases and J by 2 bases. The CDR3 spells CASSSGDRAGNTIYF. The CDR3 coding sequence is TGTGCCAGCAGCTCCGGGGACAGGGCTGGAAACACCATATATTTT.